The clone carrying this T cell receptor beta chain has a count of ten or more. Library construction for TCR beta used iRepertoire HTBI primers and Arm-PCR of CDR3 regions. MiXCR, applied by TCRdb to the multiplex PCR reads, yields one record per CDR3 protein. Here the sample spans around 300,000 distinct CDR3 sequences, 20% to 25% being singletons. The time point here: persistent/refractory GD, antithyroid drugs over 5 years with positive TRAb. There was RNA extracted from PBMCs, and the TCR library was made from it. This sample stems from a study of regulatory T cells in long-lasting Graves disease. The CDR3 spans 14 residues. CDR1 and CDR2 (germline): MDHEN, SYDVKM. The V and J ends lost 3 bases and 4 bases respectively, with 12 bases between them.

The chain uses TRBV28 and TRBJ1-2; D not resolved. The clonotype comes from a female donor with Graves disease. The sequencing here drew on peripheral blood mononuclear cells (PBMCs), taken when the disease was refractory, from a patient treated with antithyroid drugs. CDR3 region: CASSFTETAYGYTF. As DNA, the CDR3 is TGTGCCAGCAGTTTTACCGAGACGGCCTATGGCTACACCTTC.